Listed below are T cell receptor beta chains from one sample, sequenced in a study of shared clonotypes between healthy human individuals. The repertoire was sequenced with immunoSEQ multiplex PCR; TCRdb's copy has only in-frame clones and lacks some. Of around 1,100,000 clones listed, roughly 80% are singletons. Material: memory CD4+ T cells from PBMCs. The receptors originated from a man between 18 and 35 years old in good health. Some clones in this sample may be carry-over from other donors' samples. Both conserved end residues are trimmed from each CDR3. Clone size, where shown, is once, few, many, or a class for clones that have expanded.

v_call clone_size cdr3_aa
TRBV5-4 once ASSPTPGTSGTGELF
TRBV30 NA AWSLGALWDTIY
TRBV27 NA ASSYGTALDTQY
TRBV6-1 once ASSAAGRLVGGGELF
TRBV7-2 NA ASSLARRTTDTQY
TRBV7-9 NA ASSLQGIEAF
TRBV20-1 NA SALAYEQY
TRBV5-1 NA ASRDGRAASTDTQY
TRBV19 NA ASSSWRTGTTDTQY
TRBV11-1 NA ASSLTFTKGAEQY
TRBV6-1 NA ASGFWGPSYEQY
TRBV11-2 NA ASSAGPNEQF
TRBV2 NA ASSDGLAGGNEQF
TRBV9 few ASSVAPDGGGSTIY
TRBV27 few ASSFGQGAGYGYT